The 11 T cell receptor beta chains in this list originate from one sample, sequenced in a study of T cell changes during pregnancy in multiple sclerosis. Generated by immunoSEQ multiplex PCR, the TCRdb table keeps only in-frame clones and is missing some. Altogether 25,000 to 35,000 clones are present, roughly 87% being singletons, with the ten largest covering approximately 6.9%. The source material was CD8+ T cells from peripheral blood mononuclear cells, sampled in the second trimester of pregnancy. The receptors stem from a female donor with multiple sclerosis, enrolled in a pregnancy study.

The V gene is TRBV7-9, the J gene TRBJ2-7; D call uncertain. V was cut by 4 bases and J by 3 bases, with 16 bases left in between. Germline lookup yields CDR1 SEHNR and CDR2 FQNEAQ (reference sequence). The CDR3 is 15 amino acids. The CDR3 loop reads CASSYTGDGDYEQYF. CDR3 DNA sequence: TGTGCCAGCAGCTATACCGGAGACGGAGACTACGAGCAGTACTTC.

The rearrangement joins TRBV12-5 to TRBJ2-5; 10 nucleotides match TRBD1. Germline values: CDR1 LGHNT, CDR2 FRNRAP. The CDR3 length is 18 residues. The ends lost 0 bases at V and 3 bases at J; junction bases unmatched: 10. CDR3 in amino acids: CASGLVRVGTGAEETQYF. CDR3 in DNA: TGTGCTAGTGGTTTGGTACGAGTTGGGACAGGGGCTGAAGAGACCCAGTACTTC.

This clone occurred a few times. The V gene is TRBV4-1, the J gene TRBJ2-1; D is possibly TRBD2 (7 bases). The CDR3 is made up of 14 amino acids. Germline V gene lookup returns CDR1 MGHRA and CDR2 YSYEKL. Trimming left V 5 bases short and J 8 bases short, with 16 bases between. The CDR3 DNA is TGCGCCAGCAGCGATAGACTAGGGGGGGATGAGCAGTTCTTC. Amino acid sequence: CASSDRLGGDEQFF.

V is TRBV19 and J is TRBJ1-2, with D unclear. V lost 5 bases, J lost 2 bases, and 9 bases lay in between. From germline, CDR1 is LNHDA and CDR2 SQIVND (reference sequence). The CDR3 has 13 amino acids. Here the CDR3 reads CASSVTENYGYTF. For the CDR3, the DNA is TGTGCCAGTAGTGTGACGGAGAACTATGGCTACACCTTC.

V usage is TRBV15 and J usage is TRBJ2-2; 7 bases match TRBD1. Germline trimming cut 6 bases from V and 1 base from J; bases unmatched to any gene: 5. This CDR3 is built from 15 residues. Germline V lookup: CDR1 LNHNV, CDR2 YYDKDF (reference sequence). The CDR3 sequence: CATREWDRNTGELFF. CDR3 bases: TGTGCCACCAGGGAATGGGACAGGAACACCGGGGAGCTGTTTTTT. Full variable domain (outside the CDR3, taken from reference TRBV15 and TRBJ2-2): DAMVIQNPRYQVTQFGKPVTLSCSQTLNHNVMYWYQQKSSQAPKLLFHYYDKDFNNEADTPDNFQSRRPNTSFCFLDIRSPGLGDTAMYLCATREWDRNTGELFFGEGSRLTVL.

Judged by abundance, this clone is large. The chain joins TRBV4-1 to TRBJ1-5; TRBD1 might be the D (5 bases). The V end lost 4 bases, the J end lost 2 bases, and 12 bases lay between the germline ends. The CDR3 has 15 residues. Germline assignment: CDR1 MGHRA and CDR2 YSYEKL. CDR3: CASSPEPGGNQPQHF. The CDR3 DNA is TGCGCCAGCAGCCCCGAGCCGGGGGGCAATCAGCCCCAGCATTTT.

CDR3 sequence: CASSRDGTDAEQFF. The DNA of the CDR3 is TGCGCCAGCAGCCGCGACGGGACAGACGCTGAGCAGTTCTTC. The gene calls are TRBV4-3 and TRBJ2-1; 7 bases are shared with TRBD1. The V and J ends lost 4 bases and 9 bases, in that order; junction bases with no gene match: 9. This CDR3 contains 14 residues. Germline V CDR1 and CDR2: LGHNA, YSLEER.

The chain uses TRBV7-9 and TRBJ2-7; 9 bases are a match to TRBD2. Per germline, CDR1 SEHNR and CDR2 FQNEAQ (reference sequence). This CDR3 region has 14 residues. Unmatched junction bases numbered 7, after V lost 5 bases and J lost 5 bases. CDR3 protein: CASSRGLAFDEQYF. The CDR3 nucleotides read TGTGCCAGCAGCCGTGGACTAGCGTTCGACGAGCAGTACTTC.

This clone appeared a single time. This chain joins TRBV6-6 and TRBJ2-4; possibly TRBD1 for D (5 bases). This CDR3 contains 11 residues. From germline, CDR1 is MNHNY and CDR2 SVGAGI (reference sequence). V was shortened by 8 bases and J by 8 bases, with 10 bases between the two germline ends. Written as DNA, the CDR3 is TGTGCCAGCGTTATGGGGCACATTCAGTACTTC. Its translation is CASVMGHIQYF.

This clone was seen just once. In nucleotides, the CDR3 is TGTGCCAGCAGCGTTAGAGCGGACACTGAAGCTTTCTTT. Translated: CASSVRADTEAFF. This rearrangement joins TRBV5-4 to TRBJ1-1, with D hard to call. Germline CDR1 SGHNT, CDR2 YYREEE (reference sequence). V shed 4 bases and J shed 3 bases, with 10 bases lying between them. This CDR3 is built from 13 residues.

The CDR3 region is CASSAGQNTEAFF. CDR3 in DNA: TGTGCCAGTTCAGCGGGACAGAACACTGAAGCTTTCTTT. The chain has TRBV19 and TRBJ1-1; D possibly corresponds to TRBD1 (6 bases). The V gene lost 8 bases and the J gene lost 1 base, with 11 bases spanning the gap. The CDR3 runs to 13 residues. The germline V gene has CDR1 LNHDA and CDR2 SQIVND (reference sequence).